This TCR beta chain stems from a study of blood T cell repertoires in COVID-19. Study-level information: Acute and convalescent COVID-19 specimens originated in the United States, Italy and Spain. PBMCs, B-cell-depleted T cells, or T cells provided the cDNA or gDNA that made up the material.

The CDR3 is made up of 20 amino acids. Germline V gene data show CDR1 as SGHDN and CDR2 as FVKESK. The ends were cut back, 0 bases at V and 5 bases at J, with 25 bases in the middle. Authors' analysis steps: Reference gene primer amplification in the assay estimated nucleated cell counts. Sequenced by immunoSEQ multiplex PCR; TCRdb stores in-frame clones only, minus some. D and trimming were read from the DNA, whereas the V and J calls and clone size are those reported in that table. The data show approximately 100,000 clones, roughly nine tenths seen once. This receptor was obtained from a human donor in a cohort sampled during active COVID-19. The chain links TRBV14 to TRBJ2-2; D might be TRBD2 (7 bases). Sequenced: peripheral blood. The CDR3 DNA is TGTGCCAGCAGCCAAGAGGTCGGCCCGGGGGGCGGTTTTCCAACCGGGGAGCTGTTTTTT. The encoded protein is CASSQEVGPGGGFPTGELFF.